These T cell receptor beta chains were read from a single sample in a study of T cell responses to AZD1222 COVID-19 vaccine. Profiled with immunoSEQ multiplex PCR; TCRdb holds only in-frame clones, not every one. The sample has tens of thousands of clones; almost 90% are singletons. Sequences were derived from peripheral blood, sampled on day 0 of AZD1222 vaccination. These receptors were collected from an adult in good health. Both conserved end residues are part of each CDR3. The order of the fields is V gene, clone size, D gene, J gene, CDR3 DNA, CDR3 protein. The D gene is left open where the match is weak. For some rows the clone size is stated as once, few or many, or as a class when expanded; others skip it.

TRBV5-1,-,TRBD1,TRBJ1-3,TGCGCCAGCAGCTTGGAGGGACAGATCTCTGGAAACACCATATATTTT,CASSLEGQISGNTIYF
TRBV5-8,-,TRBD1,TRBJ2-7,TGTGCCAGCAGCTGGGACAGGCCCAGGACGTACGAGCAGTACTTC,CASSWDRPRTYEQYF
TRBV30,-,-,TRBJ1-5,TGTGCCTGGACGCAGGGTGTGAGTGAGCCCCAGCATTTT,CAWTQGVSEPQHF
TRBV3-1/TRBV3-2,-,-,TRBJ2-3,TGTGCCAGCAGCCAACTCCCGGGACTCGACACAGATACGCAGTATTTT,CASSQLPGLDTDTQYF
TRBV4-2,-,-,TRBJ2-3,TGTGCCAGCAGCCAAGGTGGGATAGCGTCAGATACGCAGTATTTT,CASSQGGIASDTQYF
TRBV7-3,-,-,TRBJ1-2,TGTGCCAGCAGCTTATCCCGGCAGGGGAGTGGCTACACCTTC,CASSLSRQGSGYTF
TRBV6-2/TRBV6-3,-,TRBD2,TRBJ2-7,TGTGCCAGCAGTCCCCGGACTAGCGGGAGAGGGGACGAGCAGTACTTC,CASSPRTSGRGDEQYF
TRBV6-1,-,-,TRBJ2-1,TGTGCCAGCAGTGAAGCGCGGGGACCTTACAATGAGCAGTTCTTC,CASSEARGPYNEQFF
TRBV2,-,-,TRBJ1-2,TGTGCCAGCAGCCCCAACAGCTATGGGGGCTATGGCTACACCTTC,CASSPNSYGGYGYTF
TRBV5-8,once,TRBD1,TRBJ2-7,TGTGCCAGCAGCTGGGGACAGGGGGCAAGCGAGCAGTACTTC,CASSWGQGASEQYF
TRBV7-2,-,-,TRBJ1-1,TGTGCCAGCAGCTTAGCGATCACTGAAGCTTTCTTT,CASSLAITEAFF
TRBV27,-,TRBD1,TRBJ1-2,TGTGCCAGCAGTCAGGCAGGGGGCAACTATGGCTACACCTTC,CASSQAGGNYGYTF
TRBV15,-,-,TRBJ1-5,TGTGCCACCAGCAGAGAGTCGGAGAATCAGCCCCAGCATTTT,CATSRESENQPQHF
TRBV19,-,-,TRBJ1-3,TGTGCCAGTAGTTCGGGGGACACCTACTCGGACACCATATATTTT,CASSSGDTYSDTIYF
TRBV4-2,few,TRBD2,TRBJ2-7,TGTGCCAGCAGCCAAGCCTTGGGGCTAGCGGCCTACGAGCAGTACTTC,CASSQALGLAAYEQYF
TRBV5-4,few,-,TRBJ1-1,TGTGCCAGCAGCGGTGGACAGCACCTTGAAGCTTTCTTT,CASSGGQHLEAFF
TRBV7-3,-,TRBD1,TRBJ1-2,TGTGCCAGCAGCTTTTCCCTCGGACAGGGGGCGTTTGGCTACACCTTC,CASSFSLGQGAFGYTF
TRBV27,-,TRBD1,TRBJ1-6,TGTGCCAGCCGACAGGGATATTCACCCCTCCACTTT,CASRQGYSPLHF
TRBV11-3,once,TRBD2,TRBJ2-1,TGTGCCAGCAGTCGGACTAGCGGCAACAATGAGCAGTTCTTC,CASSRTSGNNEQFF
TRBV6-1,-,-,TRBJ1-6,TGTGCCAGCAGTGAAGCGGAGGGGGGAAATTCACCCCTCCACTTT,CASSEAEGGNSPLHF
TRBV7-9,-,TRBD1,TRBJ2-1,TGTGCCAGCAGCCCCTGGACAGGCCAGCGGTACAATGAGCAGTTCTTC,CASSPWTGQRYNEQFF
TRBV5-1,-,-,TRBJ2-3,TGCGCCAGCAGCTCCACCTTTACAGATACGCAGTATTTT,CASSSTFTDTQYF
TRBV10-3,once,-,TRBJ1-6,TGTGCCATCAGTGAGCTGGAAGGGTCACCCCTCCACTTT,CAISELEGSPLHF
TRBV7-2,-,-,TRBJ2-1,TGTGCCAGCAGCTTAGCGCTCCCCGTGTACAATGAGCAGTTCTTC,CASSLALPVYNEQFF
TRBV4-1,-,-,TRBJ2-1,TGCGCCAGCAGCCAAGTCCGTTCCCTTACTGAGCAGTTCTTC,CASSQVRSLTEQFF
TRBV2,-,-,TRBJ2-7,TGTGCCAGCAGAGGGCTTCCCTACGAGCAGTACTTC,CASRGLPYEQYF
TRBV6-2/TRBV6-3,once,TRBD1,TRBJ2-5,TGTGCCAGCAGTTACATTGGGACAGGGGAAGGGGAGACCCAGTACTTC,CASSYIGTGEGETQYF
TRBV29-1,once,TRBD1,TRBJ1-1,TGCAGCGTGGAGATGACAGGGGTGAACACTGAAGCTTTCTTT,CSVEMTGVNTEAFF
TRBV19,once,-,TRBJ2-1,TGTGCCAGTAGTAGACAGGTTAGCTCCTACAATGAGCAGTTCTTC,CASSRQVSSYNEQFF
TRBV18,-,-,TRBJ2-7,TGTGCCAGCTCACAATGGGGGACCGGCGCCTACGAGCAGTACTTC,CASSQWGTGAYEQYF
TRBV28,-,TRBD1,TRBJ1-6,TGTGCCAGCAAAGGAGTGAGGGCAGGGGGAAATTCACCCCTCCACTTT,CASKGVRAGGNSPLHF
TRBV6-2/TRBV6-3,-,-,TRBJ2-7,TGTGCCAGCAGCCACGGACAGGGAGGGGACGAGCAGTACTTC,CASSHGQGGDEQYF
TRBV28,-,TRBD2,TRBJ2-3,TGTGCCAGCAGCCTCCTCCGACTAGCGGATACGCAGTATTTT,CASSLLRLADTQYF
TRBV6-1,-,TRBD1,TRBJ1-4,TGTGCCAGCAGTCAACAGGGGGCTAATGAAAAACTGTTTTTT,CASSQQGANEKLFF
TRBV5-3,-,-,TRBJ1-4,TGTGCCAGAAGCTTTCCATCTGTCGCGTCGAATGAAAAACTGTTTTTT,CARSFPSVASNEKLFF
TRBV19,-,TRBD1,TRBJ2-2,TGTGCCAGTAGTAAACAGACAGGGACCGGGGAGCTGTTTTTT,CASSKQTGTGELFF
TRBV19,-,-,TRBJ2-1,TGTGCCAGTACTAGGGAGACTGCCTACTACAATGAGCAGTTCTTC,CASTRETAYYNEQFF
TRBV27,-,-,TRBJ1-1,TGTGCCAGCAGTTTCGGGGGCTTGAACACTGAAGCTTTCTTT,CASSFGGLNTEAFF
TRBV3-1/TRBV3-2,-,-,TRBJ1-2,TGTGCCAGCAGCCAAGAGGGGCGAGGCTACACCTTC,CASSQEGRGYTF
TRBV4-1,-,-,TRBJ1-2,TGCGCCAGCAGCCAAGATCTCGCAGACAACCGAATCTATGGCTACACCTTC,CASSQDLADNRIYGYTF
TRBV10-2,-,TRBD2,TRBJ2-7,TGCGCCAGCAGTGGGGCGGGAGCCTACGAGCAGTACTTC,CASSGAGAYEQYF
TRBV6-4,few,-,TRBJ2-3,TGTGCCAGCAGTGACGGCAGCACAGATACGCAGTATTTT,CASSDGSTDTQYF
TRBV7-9,-,-,TRBJ1-1,TGTGCCAGCAGCCCATCGACGTCGAACACTGAAGCTTTCTTT,CASSPSTSNTEAFF
TRBV2,-,TRBD1,TRBJ1-4,TGTGCCAGCAGCAATCGACAGGGGTTTAATGAAAAACTGTTTTTT,CASSNRQGFNEKLFF
TRBV4-1,-,-,TRBJ2-1,TGCGCCAGCAGCCCTCAGACACTGATATACAATGAGCAGTTCTTC,CASSPQTLIYNEQFF
TRBV6-5,-,TRBD2,TRBJ2-3,TGTGCCAGCAGTTACTCCCTGGGTAGCGGGATAAATACGCAGTATTTT,CASSYSLGSGINTQYF
TRBV7-6,few,TRBD2,TRBJ2-1,TGTGCCAGCAGCTTAGGGAGCGGGGTGTATGAGCAGTTCTTC,CASSLGSGVYEQFF
TRBV7-9,-,-,TRBJ1-6,TGTGCCAGCAGCGTTGACAGGACTAATTCACCCCTCCACTTT,CASSVDRTNSPLHF
TRBV19,-,TRBD2,TRBJ2-1,TGTGCCAGTACCGGACTAGCGGAGTACAATGAGCAGTTCTTC,CASTGLAEYNEQFF
TRBV27,-,TRBD1,TRBJ2-1,TGTGCCAGCAGTTTACGATCCACCCTAACAGGGGTTAAATACCAGTTCTTC,CASSLRSTLTGVKYQFF
TRBV19,-,TRBD1,TRBJ2-2,TGTGCCAGTAGTACCAAGGACAGGGCCACCGGGGAGCTGTTTTTT,CASSTKDRATGELFF
TRBV28,once,-,TRBJ1-5,TGTGCCAGCAGTTTACTCAATCAGCCCCAGCATTTT,CASSLLNQPQHF
TRBV29-1,-,TRBD1,TRBJ2-2,TGCAGCGTTCCGACAGGGGGTGACGGGGAGCTGTTTTTT,CSVPTGGDGELFF
TRBV7-4,few,-,TRBJ2-7,TGTGCCAGCAGCTTAGCGATCCAGACCTGTTGTATGTCCTACGAGCAGTACTTC,CASSLAIQTCCMSYEQYF
TRBV12-1,-,-,TRBJ2-7,TGTGCCAGCAGCCCGACTAGCGGGAGGCGTTACGAGCAGTACTTC,CASSPTSGRRYEQYF